A single sample gave rise to the 17 T cell receptor beta chains below, sequenced in a study of blood T cell repertoires in COVID-19. Sequenced by immunoSEQ multiplex PCR; TCRdb stores in-frame clones only, minus some. The repertoire holds tens of thousands of clones, with just over 90% as singletons. Sequenced: peripheral blood. These receptors all stem from a middle-aged woman with active COVID-19.

The chain recombines TRBV5-4 with TRBJ1-2, with 8 bases aligning to TRBD1. The length of the CDR3 is 14 residues. CDR1 and CDR2 from the germline V gene are SGHNT and YYREEE (reference sequence). V shed 9 bases and J 4 bases; nucleotides not matched to a gene: 11. CDR3 protein: CATKQDGTGYGYTF. The CDR3 nucleotides are TGTGCCACCAAGCAGGACGGGACAGGCTATGGCTACACCTTC.

The chain has TRBV7-9 and TRBJ1-2; weak D call: TRBD1 (5 bases). Between the trimmed V and J ends, which lost 1 base and 7 bases, there was a span of 10 bases. Germline V gives CDR1 SEHNR, CDR2 FQNEAQ (reference sequence). CDR3 length: 13 amino acids. The CDR3 DNA reads TGTGCCAGCAGCTTAGATGGGGGGAGTGGCTACACCTTC. Encoded protein: CASSLDGGSGYTF.

This chain uses TRBV4-2 with TRBJ1-1; D is perhaps TRBD1 (6 bases). Per germline, CDR1 LGHNA and CDR2 YNFKEQ. Deletions cut 2 bases from V and 2 bases from J, with 18 bases between. The CDR3 length is 17 residues. For the CDR3, the DNA is TGTGCCAGCAGCCAACCAAAAGCGGCAGGGGCAAACACTGAAGCTTTCTTT. Encoded protein: CASSQPKAAGANTEAFF.

This chain joins TRBV6-6 and TRBJ2-7; no firm D call. The germline V gene encodes CDR1 MNHNY and CDR2 SVGAGI (reference sequence). V gave up 5 bases and J gave up 4 bases, with 21 bases separating them. The CDR3 is 16 residues long. This CDR3 reads CASSTNDRRSWYEQYF. The CDR3 DNA is TGTGCCAGCAGTACGAACGACCGCAGGTCTTGGTACGAGCAGTACTTC.

The J gene is TRBJ2-2, the V gene TRBV11-2, with D uncertain. This CDR3 region has 15 residues. Trimming shortened V by 1 base and J by 2 bases, and 8 bases separated the two germline ends. In germline, CDR1 is SGHAT, CDR2 FQNNGV. CDR3 nucleotide sequence: TGTGCCAGCAGCTTAGTTCTCAGTAACACCGGGGAGCTGTTTTTT. It yields the protein CASSLVLSNTGELFF.

This chain joins TRBV19 and TRBJ2-2; D is possibly TRBD2 (5 bases). Germline V gene data show CDR1 as LNHDA and CDR2 as SQIVND (reference sequence). CDR3 size: 12 residues. Trimming took off 9 bases at V and 6 bases at J, with 11 bases between the two ends. CDR3 DNA sequence: TGTGCCAGCTCCGGGGTGGCCGGGGAGCTGTTTTTT. This gives the protein CASSGVAGELFF.

This clone was counted only a few times. The chain uses TRBV7-9 and TRBJ1-2, with a weak D call TRBD1 (5 bases). The germline CDR1 and CDR2 sequences are SEHNR and FQNEAQ (reference sequence). The germline V and J ends were trimmed by 7 bases and 7 bases, with 13 bases remaining between them. The CDR3 spans 12 residues. Here the CDR3 reads CASKDLGVGYTF. DNA for the CDR3: TGTGCCAGCAAAGATCTAGGGGTTGGCTACACCTTC.

This rearrangement joins TRBV6-5 to TRBJ2-7; TRBD1 agrees at 7 bases. The CDR3 extends over 15 amino acids. After removal of 0 bases from V and 0 bases from J, the junction contained 2 bases not matched to a gene. The germline CDR1 and CDR2 sequences are MNHEY and SVGAGI. The CDR3 region is CASSYSGGLSYEQYF. In DNA form, the CDR3 reads TGTGCCAGCAGTTACTCAGGGGGCCTCTCCTACGAGCAGTACTTC.

The V call is TRBV4-2, the J call TRBJ2-3, with 12 bases that match TRBD2. The CDR3 is made up of 14 amino acids. Looked up from germline, CDR1 is LGHNA and CDR2 is YNFKEQ. V lost 7 bases to trimming and J lost 7 bases; unmatched junction nucleotides: 6. The CDR3 loop reads CASTTSGGLNTQYF. CDR3 in DNA: TGTGCCAGCACCACTAGCGGGGGGTTGAATACGCAGTATTTT.

This rearrangement joins TRBV19 to TRBJ1-2; 7 positions match TRBD1. The CDR3 has 17 residues. Trimming at V came to 7 bases and at J to 0 bases, leaving 14 bases not matched to a gene. Looked up from germline, CDR1 is LNHDA and CDR2 is SQIVND (reference sequence). CDR3 region: CASIAWKQGRANYGYTF. The CDR3 DNA sequence: TGTGCCAGTATCGCCTGGAAACAGGGGAGAGCTAACTATGGCTACACCTTC.

The genes are TRBV7-9 and TRBJ1-5; 7 bases fit TRBD1. Germline V gene sequence: CDR1 SEHNR, CDR2 FQNEAQ (reference sequence). This CDR3 region has 15 residues. V dropped 5 bases and J dropped 1; count of bases not matched to a gene: 5. The CDR3: CASSLGTASNQPQHF. The CDR3 DNA reads TGTGCCAGCAGCCTCGGGACAGCAAGCAATCAGCCCCAGCATTTT.

This clone qualifies as medium-sized. This chain links TRBV7-6 with TRBJ2-7; 9 nucleotides match TRBD1. Per the germline V gene, CDR1 is SGHVS and CDR2 is FNYEAQ. The CDR3 runs 14 residues. After removal of 3 bases from V and 7 bases from J, the junction contained 7 bases not matched to a gene. The CDR3 sequence is CASSLRTGVGEQYF. CDR3 DNA: TGTGCCAGCAGCTTGCGGACAGGGGTAGGGGAGCAGTACTTC.

This chain uses TRBV9 with TRBJ2-2; 12 bases map to TRBD2. Looked up from germline, CDR1 is SGDLS and CDR2 is YYNGEE. The CDR3 is 16 residues long. The V gene end was trimmed by 0 bases and the J gene end by 6 bases; junction bases not matched to a gene: 3. The CDR3 sequence is CASSVVTSGGPGELFF. The CDR3 nucleotides are TGTGCCAGCAGCGTAGTAACTAGCGGGGGGCCCGGGGAGCTGTTTTTT.

V gene TRBV6-5 combines with J gene TRBJ2-7; D unresolved. Trimming shortened V by 6 bases and J by 3 bases, and 12 bases separated the two germline ends. CDR3 size: 13 residues. The V gene's germline CDR1 is MNHEY and CDR2 SVGAGI. In DNA form, the CDR3 reads TGTGCCAGCAGCCAAGCCCTCGGCTACGAGCAGTACTTC. Translated: CASSQALGYEQYF.

The table lists this clone with a few counts. CDR3 DNA sequence: TGTGCCAGCAGGCCTACCCCGGGACTCCAGAACACTGAAGCTTTCTTT. Its translation: CASRPTPGLQNTEAFF. V is TRBV5-5 and J is TRBJ1-1, with D perhaps matching TRBD1 (5 bases). CDR3 length equals 16 residues. V shed 5 bases and J shed 1 base, with 18 bases lying between them. Germline V CDR1 and CDR2: SGHKS, YYEKEE (reference sequence).

The chain carries TRBV5-3 and TRBJ1-4; D unresolved. TRBV5-3 is identified as an open reading frame with a role that is uncertain. Trimming stripped 4 bases from V and 5 bases from J, with 15 bases between. The CDR3 has 15 amino acids. CDR3 in DNA: TGTGCCAGAAGCGTATGGGCAGTGATGAATGAAAAACTGTTTTTT. The encoded protein is CARSVWAVMNEKLFF.

The genes are TRBV7-9 and TRBJ2-1; D perhaps matches TRBD1 (5 bases). Deletions cut 0 bases from V and 6 bases from J, with 12 bases between. Germline CDR1 SEHNR, CDR2 FQNEAQ (reference sequence). The CDR3 covers 15 residues. The CDR3: CASSLAGPIRNEQFF. The CDR3 bases are TGTGCCAGCAGCTTAGCGGGGCCCATTCGCAATGAGCAGTTCTTC.